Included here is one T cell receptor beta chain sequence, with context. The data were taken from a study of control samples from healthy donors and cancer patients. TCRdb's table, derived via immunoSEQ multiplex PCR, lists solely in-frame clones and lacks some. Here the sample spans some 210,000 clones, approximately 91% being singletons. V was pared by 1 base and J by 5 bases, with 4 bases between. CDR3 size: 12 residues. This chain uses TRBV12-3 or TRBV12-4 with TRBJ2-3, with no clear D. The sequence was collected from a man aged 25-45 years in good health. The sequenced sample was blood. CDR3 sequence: CASSLDGDTQYF. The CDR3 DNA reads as TGTGCCAGCAGTTTAGATGGAGATACGCAGTATTTT.